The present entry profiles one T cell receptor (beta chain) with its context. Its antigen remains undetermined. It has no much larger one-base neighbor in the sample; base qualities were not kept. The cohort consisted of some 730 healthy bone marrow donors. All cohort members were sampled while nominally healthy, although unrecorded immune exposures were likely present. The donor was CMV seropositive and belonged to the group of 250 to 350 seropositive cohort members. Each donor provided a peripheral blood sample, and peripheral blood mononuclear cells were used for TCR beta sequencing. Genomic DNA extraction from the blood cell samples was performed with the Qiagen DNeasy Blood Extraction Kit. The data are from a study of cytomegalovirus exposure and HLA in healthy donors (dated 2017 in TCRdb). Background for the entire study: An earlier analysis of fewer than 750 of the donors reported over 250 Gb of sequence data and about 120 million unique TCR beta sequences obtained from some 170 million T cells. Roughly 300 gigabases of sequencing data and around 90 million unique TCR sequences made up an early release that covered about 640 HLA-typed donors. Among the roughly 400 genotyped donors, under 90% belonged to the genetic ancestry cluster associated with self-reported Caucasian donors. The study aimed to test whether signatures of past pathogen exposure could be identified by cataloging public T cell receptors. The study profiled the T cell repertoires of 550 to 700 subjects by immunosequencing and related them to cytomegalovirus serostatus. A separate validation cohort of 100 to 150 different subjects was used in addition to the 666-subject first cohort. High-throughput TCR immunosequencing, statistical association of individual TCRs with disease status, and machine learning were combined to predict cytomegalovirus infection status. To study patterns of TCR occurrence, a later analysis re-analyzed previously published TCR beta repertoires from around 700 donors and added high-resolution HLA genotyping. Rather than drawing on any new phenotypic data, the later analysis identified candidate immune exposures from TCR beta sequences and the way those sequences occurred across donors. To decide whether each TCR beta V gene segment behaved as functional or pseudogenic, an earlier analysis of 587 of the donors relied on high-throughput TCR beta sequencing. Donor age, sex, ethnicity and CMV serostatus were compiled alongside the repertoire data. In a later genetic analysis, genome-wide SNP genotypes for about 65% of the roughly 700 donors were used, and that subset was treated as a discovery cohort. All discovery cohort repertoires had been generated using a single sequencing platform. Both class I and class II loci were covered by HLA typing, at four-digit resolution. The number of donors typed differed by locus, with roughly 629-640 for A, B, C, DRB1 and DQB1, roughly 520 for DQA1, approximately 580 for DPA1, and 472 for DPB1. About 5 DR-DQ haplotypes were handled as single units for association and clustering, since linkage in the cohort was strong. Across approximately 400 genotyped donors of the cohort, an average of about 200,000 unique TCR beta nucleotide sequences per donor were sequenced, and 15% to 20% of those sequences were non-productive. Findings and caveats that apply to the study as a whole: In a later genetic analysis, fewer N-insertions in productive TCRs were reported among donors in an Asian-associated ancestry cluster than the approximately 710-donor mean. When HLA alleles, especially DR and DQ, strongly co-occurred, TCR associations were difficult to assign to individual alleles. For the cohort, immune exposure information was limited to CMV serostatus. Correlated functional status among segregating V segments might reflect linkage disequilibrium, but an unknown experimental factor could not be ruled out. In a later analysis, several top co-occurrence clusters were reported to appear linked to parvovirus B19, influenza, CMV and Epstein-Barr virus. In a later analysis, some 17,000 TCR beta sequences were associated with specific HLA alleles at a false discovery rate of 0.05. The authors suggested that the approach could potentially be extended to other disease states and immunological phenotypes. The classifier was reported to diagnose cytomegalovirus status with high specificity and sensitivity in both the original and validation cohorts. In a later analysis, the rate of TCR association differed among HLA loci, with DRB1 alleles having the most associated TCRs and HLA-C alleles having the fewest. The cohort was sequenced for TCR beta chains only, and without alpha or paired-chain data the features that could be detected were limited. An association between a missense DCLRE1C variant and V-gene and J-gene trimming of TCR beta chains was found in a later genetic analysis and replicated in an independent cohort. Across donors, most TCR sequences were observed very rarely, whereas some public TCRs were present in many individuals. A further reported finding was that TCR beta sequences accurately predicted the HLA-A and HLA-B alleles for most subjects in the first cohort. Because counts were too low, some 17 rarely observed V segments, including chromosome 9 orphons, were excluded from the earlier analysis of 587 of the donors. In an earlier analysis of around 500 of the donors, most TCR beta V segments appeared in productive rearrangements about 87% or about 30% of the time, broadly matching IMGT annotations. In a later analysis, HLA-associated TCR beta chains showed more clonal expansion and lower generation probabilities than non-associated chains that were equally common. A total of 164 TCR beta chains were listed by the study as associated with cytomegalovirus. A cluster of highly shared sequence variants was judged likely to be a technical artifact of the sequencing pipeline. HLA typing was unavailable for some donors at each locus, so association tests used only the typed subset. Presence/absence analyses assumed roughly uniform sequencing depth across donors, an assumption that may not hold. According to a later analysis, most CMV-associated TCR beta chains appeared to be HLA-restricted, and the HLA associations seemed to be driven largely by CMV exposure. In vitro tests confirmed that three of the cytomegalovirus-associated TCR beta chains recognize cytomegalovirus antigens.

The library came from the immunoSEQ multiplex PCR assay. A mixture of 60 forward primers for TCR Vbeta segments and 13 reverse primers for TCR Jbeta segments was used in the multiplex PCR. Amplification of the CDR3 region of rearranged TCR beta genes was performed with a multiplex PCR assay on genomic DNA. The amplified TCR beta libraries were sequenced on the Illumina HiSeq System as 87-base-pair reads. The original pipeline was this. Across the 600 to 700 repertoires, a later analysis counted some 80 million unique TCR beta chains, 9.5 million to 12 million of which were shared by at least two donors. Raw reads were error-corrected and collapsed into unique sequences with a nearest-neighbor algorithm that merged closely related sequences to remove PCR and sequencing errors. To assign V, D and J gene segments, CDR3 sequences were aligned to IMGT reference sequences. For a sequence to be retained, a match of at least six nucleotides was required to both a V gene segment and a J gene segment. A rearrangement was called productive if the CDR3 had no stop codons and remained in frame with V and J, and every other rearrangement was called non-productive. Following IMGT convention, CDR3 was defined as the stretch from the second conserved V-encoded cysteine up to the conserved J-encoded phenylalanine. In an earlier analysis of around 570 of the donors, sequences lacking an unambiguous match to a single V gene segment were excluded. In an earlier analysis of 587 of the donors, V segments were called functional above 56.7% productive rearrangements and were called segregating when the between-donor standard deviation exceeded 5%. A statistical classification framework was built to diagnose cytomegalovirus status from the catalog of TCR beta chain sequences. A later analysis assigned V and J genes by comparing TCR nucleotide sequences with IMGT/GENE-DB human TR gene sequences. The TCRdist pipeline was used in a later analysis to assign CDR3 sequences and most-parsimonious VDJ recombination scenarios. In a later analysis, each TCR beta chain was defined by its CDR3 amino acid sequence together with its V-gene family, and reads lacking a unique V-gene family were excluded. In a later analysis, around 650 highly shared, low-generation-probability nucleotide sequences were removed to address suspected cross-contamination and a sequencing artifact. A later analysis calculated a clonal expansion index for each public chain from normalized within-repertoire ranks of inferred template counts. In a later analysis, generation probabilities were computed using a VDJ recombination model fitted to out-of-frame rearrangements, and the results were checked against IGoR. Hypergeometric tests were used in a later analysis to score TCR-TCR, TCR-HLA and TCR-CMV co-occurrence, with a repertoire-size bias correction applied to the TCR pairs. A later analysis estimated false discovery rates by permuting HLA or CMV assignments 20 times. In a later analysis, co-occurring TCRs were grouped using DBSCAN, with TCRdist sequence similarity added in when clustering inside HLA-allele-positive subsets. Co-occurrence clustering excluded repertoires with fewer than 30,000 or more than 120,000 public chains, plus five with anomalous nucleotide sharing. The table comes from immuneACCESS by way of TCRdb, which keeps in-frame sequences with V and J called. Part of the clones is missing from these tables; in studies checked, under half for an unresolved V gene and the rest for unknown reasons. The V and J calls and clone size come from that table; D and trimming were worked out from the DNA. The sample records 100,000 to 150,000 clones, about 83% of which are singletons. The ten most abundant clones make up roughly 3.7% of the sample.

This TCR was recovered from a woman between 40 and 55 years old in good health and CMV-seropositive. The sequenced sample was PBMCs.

Here is the DNA: TGTGCCAGTAGTATGAGAGGACAGGGTAGCAATCAGCCCCAGCATTTT. Its protein reads: CASSMRGQGSNQPQHF. Here the chain combines TRBV19 and TRBJ1-5; the central 8 bases match TRBD1. Via the germline V gene (reference sequence), CDR1 is LNHDA and CDR2 SQIVND. Relative to germline, V is missing 3 bases and J is missing 0 bases, with 4 bases of the junction outside any gene match. The CDR3 starts with the cysteine, ends with the phenylalanine, and has 16 residues. The CDR3 DNA has 48 bases and is translated from base 1.